This T cell receptor beta chain originates from a study of control samples from healthy donors and cancer patients. V was pared by 8 bases and J by 4 bases, with 4 bases of the junction left unmatched. The V gene's germline CDR1 is MDHEN and CDR2 SYDVKM. The CDR3 totals 13 residues. The data were produced by immunoSEQ multiplex PCR, yet TCRdb's version contains in-frame clones alone and is incomplete. The data hold some 220,000 clones, with around 94% observed a single time. The J gene is TRBJ1-3, the V gene TRBV28; 8 bases are shared with TRBD1. The sequenced sample was blood. This clonotype was obtained from a man over 45 in good health. CDR3 nucleotide sequence: TGTGCCAGCGGAAGACAGGGGGGAAACACCATATATTTT. Amino acid sequence: CASGRQGGNTIYF.